This T cell receptor (beta chain) was documented in a study of cytomegalovirus exposure and HLA in healthy donors. In the PCR, 60 Vbeta and 13 Jbeta primers were used. Repertoires were generated with immunoSEQ multiplex PCR, while TCRdb's copy carries only in-frame clones and drops some. Seen here are about 140,000 clones, 80% observed once, and the top ten hold 5% to 5.5%. The specimen sequenced was PBMCs. The clonotype was recovered from a male donor in good health and CMV-seronegative.

This CDR3 is CASSFGGSSYEQYF. The CDR3, as DNA: TGTGCCAGCAGCTTTGGGGGGAGCTCCTACGAGCAGTACTTC. V usage is TRBV7-9 and J usage is TRBJ2-5; TRBD2 is a possible D gene (6 bases). The assigned J gene may be wrong: the sequence end matches TRBJ2-7 better. This CDR3 contains 14 residues. From germline, CDR1 is SEHNR and CDR2 FQNEAQ (reference sequence).